These 15 T cell receptor beta chains were sequenced from one sample in a study of blood T cell repertoires in COVID-19. TCRdb's copy holds only in-frame clones and misses some; the assay was immunoSEQ multiplex PCR. Altogether around 270,000 clones are present, approximately 83% being singletons, with the ten largest covering 4% to 4.5%. The sequencing sample was made of PBMCs or T cells enriched from blood (not recorded which). The receptors stem from a woman under 40 who had recovered from COVID-19.

V usage is TRBV15 and J usage is TRBJ1-1; 7 bases fit TRBD1. The CDR3 extends over 15 amino acids. The V gene end was trimmed by 1 base and the J gene end by 4 bases; junction bases not matched to a gene: 6. The germline V gene encodes CDR1 LNHNV and CDR2 YYDKDF (reference sequence). The CDR3 here is CATSRVTGATTEAFF. The CDR3 DNA reads as TGTGCCACCAGCAGAGTTACAGGGGCGACCACTGAAGCTTTCTTT.

The chain is built from TRBV9 and TRBJ2-3, with D unresolved. V lost 5 bases to trimming and J lost 5 bases, with 6 bases between them. Germline CDR1 and CDR2: SGDLS and YYNGEE. The CDR3 runs 11 residues. As DNA, the CDR3 is TGTGCCAGCAGTCTAGGAGATACGCAGTATTTT. Its translation is CASSLGDTQYF.

The chain is built from TRBV4-1 and TRBJ1-2; TRBD1 is a possible D gene (5 bases). Germline loops: CDR1 MGHRA, CDR2 YSYEKL. The V and J ends lost 1 base and 3 bases respectively, with 9 bases between them. This CDR3 has 14 residues. For the CDR3, the DNA is TGCGCCAGCAGCCAAGGGGGCGACTACTATGGCTACACCTTC. It yields the protein CASSQGGDYYGYTF.

This clone was counted once. The rearrangement links TRBV7-9 to TRBJ2-5; a weak D match, TRBD1 (6 bases). V shed 4 bases and J shed 2 bases, with 14 bases lying between them. The CDR3 is made up of 15 amino acids. Germline V gene lookup returns CDR1 SEHNR and CDR2 FQNEAQ (reference sequence). The CDR3 region has the DNA TGTGCCAGCAGCTCGGTTACAGGGAGTCAAGAGACCCAGTACTTC. Translation gives CASSSVTGSQETQYF.

This sequence joins TRBV11-2 and TRBJ1-2, with D tentatively TRBD1 (5 bases). This CDR3 has 13 amino acids. V lost 5 bases and J lost 1, with 8 bases in between. Looked up from germline, CDR1 is SGHAT and CDR2 is FQNNGV. CDR3 residues: CASSPDSNYGYTF. DNA of the CDR3: TGTGCCAGCAGCCCCGACAGTAACTATGGCTACACCTTC.

The genes are TRBV9 and TRBJ2-1; 7 nucleotides agree with TRBD1. Germline-derived CDR1 and CDR2 are SGDLS and YYNGEE. The CDR3 spans 15 residues. J lost 3 bases, V lost 3 bases, and 6 bases had no gene match. This CDR3 is CASSGARDSYNEQFF. DNA for the CDR3: TGTGCCAGCAGCGGAGCAAGGGACAGCTACAATGAGCAGTTCTTC.

This clone was detected ten times or more. The chain is built from TRBV5-1 and TRBJ2-1; the D gene is possibly TRBD2 (5 bases). This CDR3 has 18 residues. The germline CDR1 and CDR2 sequences are SGHRS and YFSETQ. Trimming took off 0 bases at V and 8 bases at J, with 24 bases between the two ends. For the CDR3, the DNA is TGCGCCAGCAGCTTGGCGGGATCCATAGGGTCGAGGTGGGATGAGCAGTTCTTC. This encodes CASSLAGSIGSRWDEQFF.

The rearrangement uses TRBV3-1 (or the pseudogene TRBV3-2) and TRBJ2-7; 8 bases fit TRBD1. This CDR3 region has 14 residues. Germline-derived CDR1 and CDR2 are LGHDT and YNNKEL (reference sequence). The junction had 3 bases not matched to a gene; V was cut back by 2 bases and J by 3 bases. CDR3: CASSQNTGGYEQYF. Here the CDR3 DNA reads TGTGCCAGCAGCCAAAATACAGGGGGCTACGAGCAGTACTTC.

This clone has just one count. The chain carries TRBV10-3 and TRBJ2-7; 7 nucleotides align to TRBD2. The CDR3 covers 14 residues. The V segment lost 8 bases and the J segment 5 bases; nucleotides outside the gene matches: 12. In germline, CDR1 is ENHRY, CDR2 SYGVKD. Here the CDR3 reads CAISGGIGSNEQYF. CDR3 nucleotide sequence: TGTGCCATCTCGGGGGGAATAGGGTCTAACGAGCAGTACTTC.

The J gene is TRBJ2-7, the V gene TRBV19; 7 bases map to TRBD2. The germline V gene has CDR1 LNHDA and CDR2 SQIVND (reference sequence). The CDR3 sequence is 15 residues long. V shed 3 bases, J shed 3 bases, and the junction held 8 bases outside the gene matches. CDR3: CASSILLAEIYEQYF. DNA for the CDR3: TGTGCCAGTAGTATTCTTCTAGCGGAGATCTACGAGCAGTACTTC. Supplemented by reference TRBV19 and TRBJ2-7, the full variable domain reads DGGITQSPKYLFRKEGQNVTLSCEQNLNHDAMYWYRQDPGQGLRLIYYSQIVNDFQKGDIAEGYSVSREKKESFPLTVTSAQKNPTAFYLCASSILLAEIYEQYFGPGTRLTVT.

This chain uses TRBV7-9 with TRBJ1-2; D possibly corresponds to TRBD1 (5 bases). Trimming removed 6 bases at V and 8 bases at J, with 22 bases between. The CDR3 loop spans 15 amino acids. The germline V gene has CDR1 SEHNR and CDR2 FQNEAQ (reference sequence). As DNA, the CDR3 is TGTGCCAGCAGTATCCCTGGTGGAGGGGACGGAGGCTACACCTTC. Amino acid sequence: CASSIPGGGDGGYTF.

V usage is TRBV6-5 and J usage is TRBJ1-4; the D is unclear. Germline V gene data show CDR1 as MNHEY and CDR2 as SVGAGI. This CDR3 has 15 residues. Trimming removed 6 bases at V and 0 bases at J, with 11 bases between. In nucleotides, the CDR3 is TGTGCCAGCAGCCGCCGGGGTGCAACTAATGAAAAACTGTTTTTT. It codes for CASSRRGATNEKLFF.

The gene calls are TRBV10-3 and TRBJ2-7; 9 nucleotides align to TRBD1. CDR1 and CDR2 (germline): ENHRY, SYGVKD. This CDR3 comprises 15 residues. The trim removed 4 bases at V and 4 bases at J, leaving 8 bases unmatched. CDR3 DNA sequence: TGTGCCATCAGTGGGGGGACAGGGAGTCGGTACGAGCAGTACTTC. Amino acids: CAISGGTGSRYEQYF.

This chain joins TRBV6-1 and TRBJ1-6, with D uncertain. The CDR3 sequence is 13 residues long. Trimming stripped 2 bases from V and 11 bases from J, with 10 bases between. Germline CDR1 MNHNS, CDR2 SASEGT. The CDR3 loop is CASSESLTAPLHF. DNA for the CDR3: TGTGCCAGCAGTGAATCGCTTACGGCACCCCTCCACTTT.

V usage is TRBV28 and J usage is TRBJ2-7; TRBD1 agrees at 9 bases. From germline, CDR1 is MDHEN and CDR2 SYDVKM. The CDR3 contains 14 residues. Germline trimming cut 10 bases from V and 4 bases from J; bases unmatched to any gene: 11. The CDR3 spells CATTIGQGKYEQYF. The CDR3 DNA is TGTGCCACCACCATTGGACAGGGGAAGTACGAGCAGTACTTC.